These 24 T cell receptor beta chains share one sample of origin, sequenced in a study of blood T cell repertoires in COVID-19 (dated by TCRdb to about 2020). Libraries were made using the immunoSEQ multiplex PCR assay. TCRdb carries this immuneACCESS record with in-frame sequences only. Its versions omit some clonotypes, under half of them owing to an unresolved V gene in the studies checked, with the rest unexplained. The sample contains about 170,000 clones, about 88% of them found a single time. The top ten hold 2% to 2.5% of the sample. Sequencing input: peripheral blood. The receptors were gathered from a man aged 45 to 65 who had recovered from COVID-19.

CDR3 nucleotides: TGTGCCACCAGCGGACTCACGGCCCGGAGCACAGATACGCAGTATTTT. Amino acids: CATSGLTARSTDTQYF. This chain connects TRBV15 to TRBJ2-3; a weak D match, TRBD2 (5 bases). V was cut by 5 bases and J by 0 bases, with 15 bases left in between. The CDR3 runs 16 residues. Looked up from germline, CDR1 is LNHNV and CDR2 is YYDKDF (reference sequence).

The CDR3 DNA follows: TGTGCCAGCAGCCCACTAGCGGGGGCCCCCTCCTACAATGAGCAGTTCTTC. It translates to CASSPLAGAPSYNEQFF. The chain employs TRBV7-3 and TRBJ2-1; TRBD2 matches at 11 bases. Trimming cost V 5 bases and J 0 bases; bases outside gene matches: 6. CDR1 is SGHTA, CDR2 FQGTGA, per germline. The CDR3 spans 17 residues.

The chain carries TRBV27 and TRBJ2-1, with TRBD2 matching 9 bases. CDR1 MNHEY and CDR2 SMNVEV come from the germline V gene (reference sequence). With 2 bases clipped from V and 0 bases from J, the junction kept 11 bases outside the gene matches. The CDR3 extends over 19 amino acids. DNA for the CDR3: TGTGCCAGCAGTTTAGGAGGGCGGGGGGGACTGAGCTCCTACAATGAGCAGTTCTTC. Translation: CASSLGGRGGLSSYNEQFF.

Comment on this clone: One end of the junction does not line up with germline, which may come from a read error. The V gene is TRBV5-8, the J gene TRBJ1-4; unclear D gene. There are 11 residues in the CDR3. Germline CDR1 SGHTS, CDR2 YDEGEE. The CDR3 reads CASSLVAVPGF. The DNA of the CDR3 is TGTGCCAGCAGCTTGGTGGCCGTGCCGGGTTTT.

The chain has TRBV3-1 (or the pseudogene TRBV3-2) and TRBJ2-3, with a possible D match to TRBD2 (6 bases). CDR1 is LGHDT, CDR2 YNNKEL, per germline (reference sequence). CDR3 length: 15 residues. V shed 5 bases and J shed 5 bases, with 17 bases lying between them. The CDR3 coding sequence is TGTGCCAGCAGCACCCGGGAGATTGGATTAGATACGCAGTATTTT. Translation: CASSTREIGLDTQYF.

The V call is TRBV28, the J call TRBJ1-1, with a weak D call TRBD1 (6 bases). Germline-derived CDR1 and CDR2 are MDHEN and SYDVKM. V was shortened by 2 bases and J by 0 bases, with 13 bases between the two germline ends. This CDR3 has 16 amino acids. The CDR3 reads CASSLPGQPMNTEAFF. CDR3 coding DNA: TGTGCCAGCAGTTTACCCGGACAGCCCATGAACACTGAAGCTTTCTTT.

The CDR3 nucleotides are TGTGCCAGCAGCCAAGATGCACAGGGCAGGGAAAAACTGTTTTTT. Translated: CASSQDAQGREKLFF. V and J are TRBV14 and TRBJ1-4, with a tentative D call TRBD1 (6 bases). The V and J ends lost 0 bases and 8 bases respectively, with 13 bases between them. Germline CDR1 reads SGHDN; CDR2 reads FVKESK. The CDR3 covers 15 residues.

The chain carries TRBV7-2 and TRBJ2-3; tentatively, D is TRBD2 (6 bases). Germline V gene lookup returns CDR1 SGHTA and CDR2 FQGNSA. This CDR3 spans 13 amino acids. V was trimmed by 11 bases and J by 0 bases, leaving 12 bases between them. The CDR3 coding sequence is TGTGCCTTCGCGGGGCCTAGCACAGATACGCAGTATTTT. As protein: CAFAGPSTDTQYF.

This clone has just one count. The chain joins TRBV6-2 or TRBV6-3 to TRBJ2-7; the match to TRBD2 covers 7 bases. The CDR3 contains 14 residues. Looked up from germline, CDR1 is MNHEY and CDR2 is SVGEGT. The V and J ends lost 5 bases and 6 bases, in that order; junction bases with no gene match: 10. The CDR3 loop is CASSPAGVMVEQYF. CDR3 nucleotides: TGTGCCAGCAGTCCCGCGGGAGTAATGGTCGAGCAGTACTTC.

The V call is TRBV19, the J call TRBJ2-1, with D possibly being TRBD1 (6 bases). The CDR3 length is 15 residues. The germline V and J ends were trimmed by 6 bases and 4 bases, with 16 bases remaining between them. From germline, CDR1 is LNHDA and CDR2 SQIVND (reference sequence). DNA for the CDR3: TGTGCCAGTAGATCCCCGGGACAACTTTACAATGAGCAGTTCTTC. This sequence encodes CASRSPGQLYNEQFF.

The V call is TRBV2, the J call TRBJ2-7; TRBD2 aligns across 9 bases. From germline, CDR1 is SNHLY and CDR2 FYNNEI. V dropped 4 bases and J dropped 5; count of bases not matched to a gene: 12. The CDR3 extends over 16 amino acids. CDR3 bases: TGTGCCAGCAGTGTTAGGTGGCGGCGGGAGGGCCACGAGCAGTACTTC. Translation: CASSVRWRREGHEQYF.

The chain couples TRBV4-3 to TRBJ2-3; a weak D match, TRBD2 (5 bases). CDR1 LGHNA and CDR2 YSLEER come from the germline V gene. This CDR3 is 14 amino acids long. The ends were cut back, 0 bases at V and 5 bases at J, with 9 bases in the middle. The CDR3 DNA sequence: TGCGCCAGCAGCCAAGAGGGAGTAGGAGATACGCAGTATTTT. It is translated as CASSQEGVGDTQYF.

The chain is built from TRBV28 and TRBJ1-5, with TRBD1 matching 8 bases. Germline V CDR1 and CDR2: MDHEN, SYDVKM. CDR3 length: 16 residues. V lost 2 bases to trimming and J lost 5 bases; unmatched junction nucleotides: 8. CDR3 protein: CASSLRAGGIYQPQHF. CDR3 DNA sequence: TGTGCCAGCAGTTTACGCGCAGGGGGCATTTATCAGCCCCAGCATTTT.

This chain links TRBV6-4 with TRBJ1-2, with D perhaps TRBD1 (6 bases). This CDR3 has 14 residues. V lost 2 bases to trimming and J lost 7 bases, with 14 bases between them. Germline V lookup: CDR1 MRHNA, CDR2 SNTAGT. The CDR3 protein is CASSDPSTGGGYTF. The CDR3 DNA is TGTGCCAGCAGTGACCCCTCGACAGGCGGTGGCTACACCTTC.

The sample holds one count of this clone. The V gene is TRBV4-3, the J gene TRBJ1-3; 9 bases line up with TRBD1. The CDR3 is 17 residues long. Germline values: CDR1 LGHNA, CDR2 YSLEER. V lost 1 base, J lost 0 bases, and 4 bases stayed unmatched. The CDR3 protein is CASSQGTGEGSGNTIYF. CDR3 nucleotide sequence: TGCGCCAGCAGCCAAGGGACAGGGGAAGGCTCTGGAAACACCATATATTTT.

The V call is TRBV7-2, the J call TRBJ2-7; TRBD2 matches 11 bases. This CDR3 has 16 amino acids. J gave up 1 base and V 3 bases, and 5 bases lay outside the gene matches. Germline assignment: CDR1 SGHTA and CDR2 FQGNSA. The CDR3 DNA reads TGTGCCAGCAGCTTGGATAGCGGGAGGGGATCCTACGAGCAGTACTTC. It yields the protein CASSLDSGRGSYEQYF. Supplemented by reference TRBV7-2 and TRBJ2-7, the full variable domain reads GAGVSQSPSNKVTEKGKDVELRCDPISGHTALYWYRQSLGQGLEFLIYFQGNSAPDKSGLPSDRFSAERTGGSVSTLTIQRTQQEDSAVYLCASSLDSGRGSYEQYFGPGTRLTVT.

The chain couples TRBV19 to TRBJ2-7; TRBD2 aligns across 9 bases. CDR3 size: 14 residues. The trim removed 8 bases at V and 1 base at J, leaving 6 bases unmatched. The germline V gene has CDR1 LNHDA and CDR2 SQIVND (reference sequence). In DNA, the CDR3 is TGTGCCAGTTCCAGCGGGGGGCAGTCCTACGAGCAGTACTTC. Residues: CASSSGGQSYEQYF.

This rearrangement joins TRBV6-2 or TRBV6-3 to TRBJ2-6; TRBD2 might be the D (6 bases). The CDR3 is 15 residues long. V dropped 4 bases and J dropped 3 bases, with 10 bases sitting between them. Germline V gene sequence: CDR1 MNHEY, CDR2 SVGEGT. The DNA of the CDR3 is TGTGCCAGCAGTTCCCAGGGAGGTGGGGCCAACGTCCTGACTTTC. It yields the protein CASSSQGGGANVLTF.

CDR3 in DNA: TGCGCCAGCAGCTCCCGCCGGGACAGGGAAAGGGACACTAACTATGGCTACACCTTC. The encoded protein is CASSSRRDRERDTNYGYTF. V is TRBV5-1 and J is TRBJ1-2, with 9 bases lining up with TRBD1. The CDR3 contains 19 residues. J gave up 0 bases and V 3 bases, and 15 bases lay outside the gene matches. The germline V gene has CDR1 SGHRS and CDR2 YFSETQ.

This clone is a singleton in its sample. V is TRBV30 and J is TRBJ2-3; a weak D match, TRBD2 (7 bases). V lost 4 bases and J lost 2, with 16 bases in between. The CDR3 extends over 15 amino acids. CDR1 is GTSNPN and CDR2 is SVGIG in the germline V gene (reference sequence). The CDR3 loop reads CAWTEGGGHTDTQYF. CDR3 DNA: TGTGCCTGGACCGAGGGCGGGGGCCACACAGATACGCAGTATTTT.

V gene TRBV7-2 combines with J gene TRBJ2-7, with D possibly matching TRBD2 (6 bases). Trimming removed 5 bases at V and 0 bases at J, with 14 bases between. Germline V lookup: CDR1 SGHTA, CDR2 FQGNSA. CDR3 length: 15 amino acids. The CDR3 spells CASSPQWGDSYEQYF. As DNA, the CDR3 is TGTGCCAGCAGCCCGCAGTGGGGGGACTCCTACGAGCAGTACTTC.

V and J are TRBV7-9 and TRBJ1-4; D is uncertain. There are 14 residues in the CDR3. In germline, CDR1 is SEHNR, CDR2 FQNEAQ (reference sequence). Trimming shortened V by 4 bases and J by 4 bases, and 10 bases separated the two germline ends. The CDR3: CASSSNPVNEKLFF. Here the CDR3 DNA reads TGTGCCAGCAGCTCCAATCCAGTTAATGAAAAACTGTTTTTT.

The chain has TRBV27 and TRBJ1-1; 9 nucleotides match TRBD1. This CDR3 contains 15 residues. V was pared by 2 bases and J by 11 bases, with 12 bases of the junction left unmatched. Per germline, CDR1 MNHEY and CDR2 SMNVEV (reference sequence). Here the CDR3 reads CASSLPPGGQGMAFF. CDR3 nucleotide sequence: TGTGCCAGCAGTTTACCCCCCGGGGGACAGGGTATGGCTTTCTTT.

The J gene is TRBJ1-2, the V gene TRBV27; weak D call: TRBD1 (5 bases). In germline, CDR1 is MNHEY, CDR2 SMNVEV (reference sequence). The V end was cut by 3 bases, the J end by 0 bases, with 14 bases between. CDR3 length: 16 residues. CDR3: CASSFLTELPNYGYTF. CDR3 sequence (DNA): TGTGCCAGCAGTTTTTTGACAGAACTCCCTAACTATGGCTACACCTTC.